This TCR beta chain was sequenced in a study of OX40 agonist ivuxolimab in advanced cancers. Study background: Patients were dosed intravenously with ivuxolimab at 0.01 to 10 mg/kg every 2 weeks. With a range of roughly 20 to 79, age averaged approximately 54 years, and 65% to 90% were male. People who had prior anti-PD-1, anti-PD-L1 or anti-CTLA-4 therapy could take part, and around 40% had some.

The CDR3 length is 17 residues. Germline V CDR1 and CDR2: LGHNT, FRNRAP. After removal of 5 bases from V and 9 bases from J, the junction contained 12 bases not matched to a gene. Measured with immunoSEQ multiplex PCR; TCRdb has only the in-frame clones, and not every one. The sample includes over 85,000 clones, 85% to 95% of them seen just once. This clonotype originated in an adult with an advanced solid tumor such as melanoma, head and neck, liver or kidney cancer. The source was CD4+ or CD8+ T cells sorted from blood, collected in a trial of the OX40 agonist ivuxolimab. This chain connects TRBV12-5 to TRBJ2-1; 14 bases match TRBD2. The CDR3 region has the DNA TGTGCTAGTGGTCCCGGGACTAGCGGGAGAGTGCTAGGTGAGCAGTTCTTC. Translating gives CASGPGTSGRVLGEQFF. Combining the CDR3 with reference TRBV12-5 and TRBJ2-1 gives the whole variable domain DARVTQTPRHKVTEMGQEVTMRCQPILGHNTVFWYRQTMMQGLELLAYFRNRAPLDDSGMPKDRFSAEMPDATLATLKIQPSEPRDSAVYFCASGPGTSGRVLGEQFFGPGTRLTVL.